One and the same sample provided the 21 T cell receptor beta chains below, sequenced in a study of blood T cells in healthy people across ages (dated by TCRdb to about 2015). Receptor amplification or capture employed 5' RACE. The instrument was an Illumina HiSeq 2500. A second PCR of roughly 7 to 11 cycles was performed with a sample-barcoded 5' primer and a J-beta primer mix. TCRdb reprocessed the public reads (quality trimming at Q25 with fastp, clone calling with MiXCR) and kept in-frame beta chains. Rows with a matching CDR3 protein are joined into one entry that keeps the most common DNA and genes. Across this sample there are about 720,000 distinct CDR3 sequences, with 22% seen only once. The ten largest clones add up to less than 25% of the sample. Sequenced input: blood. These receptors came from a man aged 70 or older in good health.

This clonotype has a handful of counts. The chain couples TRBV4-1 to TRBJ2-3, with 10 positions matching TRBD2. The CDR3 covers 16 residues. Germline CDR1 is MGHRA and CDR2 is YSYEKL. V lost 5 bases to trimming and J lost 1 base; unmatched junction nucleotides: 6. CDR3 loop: CASSEPGTSGTDTQYF. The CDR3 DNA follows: TGCGCCAGCAGCGAACCCGGGACTAGCGGCACAGATACGCAGTATTTT.

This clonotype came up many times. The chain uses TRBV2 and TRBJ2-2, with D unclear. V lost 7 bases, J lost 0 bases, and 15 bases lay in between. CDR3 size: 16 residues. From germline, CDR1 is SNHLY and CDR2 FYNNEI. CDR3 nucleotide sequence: TGTGCCAGCACCCCGACGGTGTCACCGAACACCGGGGAGCTGTTTTTT. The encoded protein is CASTPTVSPNTGELFF.

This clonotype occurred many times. The CDR3 DNA is TGCAGCGTTGAGAAGGGGAAGACTGAAGCTTTCTTT. It translates to CSVEKGKTEAFF. The chain combines TRBV29-1 with TRBJ1-1, with D tentatively TRBD1 (5 bases). Germline V CDR1 and CDR2: SQVTM, ANQGSEA. The CDR3 spans 12 residues. The V end lost 3 bases, the J end lost 5 bases, and 10 bases lay between the germline ends.

This CDR3 is CASSQGNRVSGYTF. Here the CDR3 DNA reads TGTGCCAGCAGCCAGGGAAACAGGGTCAGCGGCTACACCTTC. This chain connects TRBV7-2 to TRBJ1-2; D possibly corresponds to TRBD1 (6 bases). This CDR3 is built from 14 residues. CDR1 and CDR2 from the germline V gene are SGHTA and FQGNSA. Trimming took 5 bases from V and 8 from J, leaving 18 bases between them.

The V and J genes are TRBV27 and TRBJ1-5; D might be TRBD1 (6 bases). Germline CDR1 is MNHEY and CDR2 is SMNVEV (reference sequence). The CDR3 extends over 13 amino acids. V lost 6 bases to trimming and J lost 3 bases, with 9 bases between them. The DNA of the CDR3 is TGTGCCAGCAGCAACAGGGACAATCAGCCCCAGCATTTT. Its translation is CASSNRDNQPQHF.

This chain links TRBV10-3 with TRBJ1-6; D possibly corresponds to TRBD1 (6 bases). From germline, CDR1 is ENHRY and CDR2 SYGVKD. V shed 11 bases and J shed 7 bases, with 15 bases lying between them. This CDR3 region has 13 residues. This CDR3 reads CASQGQSNSPLHF. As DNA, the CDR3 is TGTGCCTCACAGGGTCAGTCGAATTCACCCCTCCACTTT.

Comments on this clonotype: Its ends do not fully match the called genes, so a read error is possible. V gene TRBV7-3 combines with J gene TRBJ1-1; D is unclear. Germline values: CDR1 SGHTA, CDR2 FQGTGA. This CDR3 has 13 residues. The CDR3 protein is CASSFAVNTVAFF. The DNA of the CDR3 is TGTGCCAGCAGCTTTGCGGTGAACACTGTAGCTTTCTTT.

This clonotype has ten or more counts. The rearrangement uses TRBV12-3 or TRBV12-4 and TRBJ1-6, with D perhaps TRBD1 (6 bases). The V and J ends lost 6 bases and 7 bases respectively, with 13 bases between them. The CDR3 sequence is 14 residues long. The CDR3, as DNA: TGTGCCAGCAGCAGGGGACAAACAAATTCACCCCTCCACTTT. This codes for CASSRGQTNSPLHF.

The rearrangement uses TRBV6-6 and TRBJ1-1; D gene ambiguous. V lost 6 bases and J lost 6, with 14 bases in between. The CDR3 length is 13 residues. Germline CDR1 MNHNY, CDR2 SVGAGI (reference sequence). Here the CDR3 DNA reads TGTGCCAGCAGGGGCGGTCGTAACTCTGAAGCTTTCTTT. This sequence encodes CASRGGRNSEAFF.

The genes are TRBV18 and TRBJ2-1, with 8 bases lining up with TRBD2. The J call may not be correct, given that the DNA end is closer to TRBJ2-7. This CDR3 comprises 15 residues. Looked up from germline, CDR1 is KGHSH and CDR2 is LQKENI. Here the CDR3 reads CASSPLAGYEYEQYV. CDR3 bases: TGTGCCAGCTCACCCCTAGCGGGCTATGAATACGAGCAGTACGTC.

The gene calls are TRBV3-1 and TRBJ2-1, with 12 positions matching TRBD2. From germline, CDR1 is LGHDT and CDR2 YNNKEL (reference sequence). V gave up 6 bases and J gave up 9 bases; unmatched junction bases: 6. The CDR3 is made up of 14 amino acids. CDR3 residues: CASRSSGGAGEQFF. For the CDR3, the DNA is TGTGCCAGCAGATCTAGCGGGGGGGCCGGTGAGCAGTTCTTC.

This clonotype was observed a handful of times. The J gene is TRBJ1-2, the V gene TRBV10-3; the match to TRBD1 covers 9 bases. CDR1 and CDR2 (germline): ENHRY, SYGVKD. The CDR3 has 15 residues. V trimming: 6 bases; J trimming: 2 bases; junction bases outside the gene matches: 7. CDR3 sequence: CAISARTGANYGYTF. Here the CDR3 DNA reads TGTGCCATCAGCGCCCGGACAGGGGCGAACTATGGCTACACCTTC.

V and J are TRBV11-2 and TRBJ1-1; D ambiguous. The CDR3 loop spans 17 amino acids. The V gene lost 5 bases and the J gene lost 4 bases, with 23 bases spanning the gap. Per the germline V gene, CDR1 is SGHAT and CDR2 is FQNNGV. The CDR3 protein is CASSPFPTGPRVTEAFF. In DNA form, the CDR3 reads TGTGCCAGCAGCCCCTTTCCCACCGGGCCTCGAGTCACTGAAGCTTTCTTT. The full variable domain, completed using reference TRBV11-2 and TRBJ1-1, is EAGVAQSPRYKIIEKRQSVAFWCNPISGHATLYWYQQILGQGPKLLIQFQNNGVVDDSQLPKDRFSAERLKGVDSTLKIQPAKLEDSAVYLCASSPFPTGPRVTEAFFGQGTRLTVV.

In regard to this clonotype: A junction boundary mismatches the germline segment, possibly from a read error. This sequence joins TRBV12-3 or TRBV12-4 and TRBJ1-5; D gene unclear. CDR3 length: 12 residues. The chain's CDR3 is CASSFRSQPRHF. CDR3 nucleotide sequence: TGTGCCAGCAGTTTTAGGAGTCAGCCCCGGCATTTT.

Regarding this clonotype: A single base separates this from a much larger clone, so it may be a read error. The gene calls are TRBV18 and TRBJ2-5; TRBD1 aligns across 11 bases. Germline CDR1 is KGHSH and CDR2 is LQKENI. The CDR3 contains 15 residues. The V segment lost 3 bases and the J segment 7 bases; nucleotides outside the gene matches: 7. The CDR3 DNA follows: TGTGCCAGCTCACCCGGACAGGGGGCGTATGCGACCCAGTACTTC. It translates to CASSPGQGAYATQYF.

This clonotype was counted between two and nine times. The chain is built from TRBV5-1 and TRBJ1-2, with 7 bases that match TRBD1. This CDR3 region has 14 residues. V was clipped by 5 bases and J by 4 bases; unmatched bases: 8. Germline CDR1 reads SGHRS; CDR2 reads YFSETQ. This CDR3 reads CASRPTGAGYGYTF. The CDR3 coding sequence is TGCGCCAGCAGACCCACAGGGGCTGGCTATGGCTACACCTTC.

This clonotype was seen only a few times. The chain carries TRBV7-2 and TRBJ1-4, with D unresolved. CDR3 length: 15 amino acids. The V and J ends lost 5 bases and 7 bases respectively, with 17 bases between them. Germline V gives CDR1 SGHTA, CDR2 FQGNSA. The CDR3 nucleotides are TGTGCCAGCAGCCCCAGCGCTCTGAGATCTGAAAAACTGTTTTTT. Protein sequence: CASSPSALRSEKLFF.

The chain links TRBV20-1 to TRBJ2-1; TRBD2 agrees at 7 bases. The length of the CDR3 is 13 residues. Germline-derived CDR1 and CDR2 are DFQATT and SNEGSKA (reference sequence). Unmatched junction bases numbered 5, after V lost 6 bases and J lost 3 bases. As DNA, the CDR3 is TGCAGTGCCACTCCGGGGGGCTACAATGAGCAGTTCTTC. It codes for CSATPGGYNEQFF.

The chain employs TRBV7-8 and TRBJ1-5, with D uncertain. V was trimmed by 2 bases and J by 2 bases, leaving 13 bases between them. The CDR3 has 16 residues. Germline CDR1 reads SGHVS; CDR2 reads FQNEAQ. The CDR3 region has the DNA TGTGCCAGCAGCTTAAATAGGGCTTCGGGCAATCAGCCCCAGCATTTT. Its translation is CASSLNRASGNQPQHF.

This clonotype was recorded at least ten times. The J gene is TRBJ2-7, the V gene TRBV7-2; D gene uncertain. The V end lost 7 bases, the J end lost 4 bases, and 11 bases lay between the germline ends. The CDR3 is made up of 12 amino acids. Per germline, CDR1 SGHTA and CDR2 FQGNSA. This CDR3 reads CASNTVGYEQYF. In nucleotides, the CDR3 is TGTGCCAGCAACACAGTGGGATACGAGCAGTACTTC.

The DNA for the CDR3 is TGCGCCAGCAGCTTGGACGTGGGGCTCGGTGAAAAACTGTTTTTT. This translates into CASSLDVGLGEKLFF. The rearrangement joins TRBV5-1 to TRBJ1-4; D may be TRBD1 (5 bases). V lost 0 bases, J lost 7 bases, and 13 bases lay in between. The CDR3 is 15 residues long. Per the germline V gene, CDR1 is SGHRS and CDR2 is YFSETQ.